The TCR beta chain under discussion was sequenced for a study of T cells in Graves' hyperthyroidism and ophthalmopathy. RNA transcripts were the template for amplifying TCR beta CDR3 regions. Primed by the HTBI set, a first-round RT-PCR was run on the TCR CDR3. TCRdb fed the multiplex PCR reads into MiXCR, producing one record per CDR3 protein. In the table there are 500,000 or so distinct CDR3 sequences, under 20% of which are singletons. This clonotype was seen only a few times. Its antigen is unknown. The germline CDR1 and CDR2 sequences are LGHNA and YSLEER. Trimming took 0 bases from V and 6 from J, leaving 6 bases between them. CDR3 length: 13 residues. Study-level results: Most thyroid clonotypes that were expanded above 0.001 also turned up in blood. Separating ophthalmopathy from stable hyperthyroidism was achieved by a 13 V-J model.

Specimen: blood. This clonotype was sampled from a woman between 18 and 29 years old with Graves' ophthalmopathy. The rearrangement uses TRBV4-3 and TRBJ2-1; D is ambiguous. The CDR3 protein is CASSQDMGNEQFF. CDR3 DNA: TGCGCCAGCAGCCAAGATATGGGCAATGAGCAGTTCTTC.